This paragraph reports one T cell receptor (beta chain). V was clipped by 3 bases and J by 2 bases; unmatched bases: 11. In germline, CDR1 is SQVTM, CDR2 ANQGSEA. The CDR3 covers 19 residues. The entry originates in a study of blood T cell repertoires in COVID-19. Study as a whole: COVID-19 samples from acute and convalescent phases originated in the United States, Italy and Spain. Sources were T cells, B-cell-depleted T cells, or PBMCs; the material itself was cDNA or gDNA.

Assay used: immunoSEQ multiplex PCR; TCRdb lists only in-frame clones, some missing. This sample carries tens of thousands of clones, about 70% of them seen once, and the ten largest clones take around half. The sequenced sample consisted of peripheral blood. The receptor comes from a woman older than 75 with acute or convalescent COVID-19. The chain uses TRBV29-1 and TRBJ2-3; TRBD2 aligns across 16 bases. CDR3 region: CSVDLGLAGGRLDTDTQYF. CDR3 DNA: TGCAGCGTTGATTTGGGACTAGCGGGAGGGCGACTAGACACAGATACGCAGTATTTT.